The 28 T cell receptor beta chains below were found in one sample sequenced in a study of T cells after yellow fever vaccination. TCRdb used MiXCR to reprocess the 5' RACE reads, holding one entry per CDR3 protein. Of 85,000 to 100,000 distinct CDR3 sequences listed, about 6% are singletons. The material sequenced was CD8+ T cells sorted from PBMCs, taken 10 days after the yellow fever booster vaccination. The receptor set was obtained from a man aged 18 to 29 who received the YFV17D yellow fever vaccine.

A few counts support this clonotype. J is TRBJ2-4 and V is TRBV7-8; D might be TRBD2 (6 bases). From germline, CDR1 is SGHVS and CDR2 FQNEAQ. The CDR3 is 13 residues long. V lost 3 bases to trimming and J lost 6 bases, with 9 bases between them. The CDR3 loop is CASSFRGRNIQYF. CDR3 coding DNA: TGTGCCAGCAGCTTCCGGGGGAGAAACATTCAGTACTTC.

The chain combines TRBV7-6 with TRBJ2-1; D remains ambiguous. The CDR3 totals 13 residues. The germline V gene encodes CDR1 SGHVS and CDR2 FNYEAQ. V was cut by 8 bases and J by 0 bases, with 8 bases left in between. The CDR3 loop reads CASSPRSYNEQFF. The CDR3 coding sequence is TGTGCCAGCTCCCCCCGCTCCTACAATGAGCAGTTCTTC.

The chain joins TRBV9 to TRBJ2-3; TRBD1 agrees at 10 bases. This CDR3 comprises 17 residues. J gave up 3 bases and V 3 bases, and 10 bases lay outside the gene matches. Per the germline V gene, CDR1 is SGDLS and CDR2 is YYNGEE. The CDR3: CASSGYDRGRSTDTQYF. The CDR3 DNA reads TGTGCCAGCAGCGGGTACGACAGGGGGCGAAGTACAGATACGCAGTATTTT.

In its sample, this clonotype was seen many times. The V gene is TRBV7-9, the J gene TRBJ2-3; D gene unclear. Trimming shortened V by 5 bases and J by 4 bases, and 7 bases separated the two germline ends. The CDR3 has 12 amino acids. The V gene's germline CDR1 is SEHNR and CDR2 FQNEAQ (reference sequence). The CDR3 region has the DNA TGTGCCAGCAGCCCGCCCCCAGATACGCAGTATTTT. Translated: CASSPPPDTQYF.

This clonotype turned up a few times. The chain is built from TRBV4-1 and TRBJ1-5; D gene ambiguous. Trimming took 0 bases from V and 5 from J, leaving 5 bases between them. This CDR3 is 13 amino acids long. From germline, CDR1 is MGHRA and CDR2 YSYEKL. The CDR3 nucleotides read TGCGCCAGCAGCCAAGATAAGTATCAGCCCCAGCATTTT. It yields the protein CASSQDKYQPQHF.

Notes on this clonotype: This likely comes from a read error, as the CDR3 has no conserved phenylalanine or tryptophan at its end. The chain joins TRBV29-1 to TRBJ1-2; D unclear. Germline V CDR1 and CDR2: SQVTM, ANQGSEA. The CDR3 sequence is 11 residues long. CDR3 nucleotides: TGCATCGGAGGAGTGACATATGGCTACACCTTA. Its translation is CIGGVTYGYTL.

The rearrangement joins TRBV7-8 to TRBJ2-7; 9 nucleotides agree with TRBD1. This CDR3 has 14 residues. The V gene's germline CDR1 is SGHVS and CDR2 FQNEAQ. The V segment lost 1 base and the J segment 2 bases; nucleotides outside the gene matches: 0. CDR3 coding DNA: TGTGCCAGCAGCTTAGACAGGGGGCCCTACGAGCAGTACGTC. This encodes CASSLDRGPYEQYV.

This clonotype occurred a few times. This chain connects TRBV12-3 or TRBV12-4 to TRBJ1-4; perhaps TRBD1 as D (5 bases). This CDR3 is 15 amino acids long. The V end was cut by 1 base, the J end by 6 bases, with 12 bases between. CDR3 bases: TGTGCCAGCAGTTTAGGGCAGGGTATCGATGAAAAACTGTTTTTT. It encodes CASSLGQGIDEKLFF.

This rearrangement joins TRBV5-1 to TRBJ2-7, with D maybe TRBD2 (5 bases). V dropped 2 bases and J dropped 3 bases, with 12 bases sitting between them. Germline CDR1 is SGHRS and CDR2 is YFSETQ. The CDR3 runs 14 residues. The CDR3 region has the DNA TGCGCCAGCAGCTTTCGAGGGATCGGCTACGAGCAGTACGTC. It codes for CASSFRGIGYEQYV.

The gene calls are TRBV3-1 and TRBJ2-7; D call uncertain. The germline V gene has CDR1 LGHDT and CDR2 YNNKEL (reference sequence). The CDR3 contains 14 residues. Between the trimmed V and J ends, which lost 0 bases and 1 base, there was a span of 7 bases. The CDR3 here is CASSQEMGSYEQYV. For the CDR3, the DNA is TGTGCCAGCAGCCAAGAAATGGGGTCCTACGAGCAGTACGTC.

This clonotype occurred a few times. V usage is TRBV7-9 and J usage is TRBJ2-2, with TRBD1 matching 7 bases. From germline, CDR1 is SEHNR and CDR2 FQNEAQ (reference sequence). This CDR3 comprises 15 residues. Germline trimming cut 5 bases from V and 4 bases from J; bases unmatched to any gene: 7. The DNA for the CDR3 is TGTGCCAGCAGCCCAGACAGGGTGGCCACCGGGGAGCTGTTTTTT. Translating it yields CASSPDRVATGELFF.

This clonotype was found a few times. The rearrangement joins TRBV30 to TRBJ1-3; D remains ambiguous. The ends were cut back, 4 bases at V and 0 bases at J, with 22 bases in the middle. CDR1 and CDR2 from the germline V gene are GTSNPN and SVGIG (reference sequence). The CDR3 is 18 residues long. The CDR3 reads CAWIKARWSDFSGNTIYF. CDR3 DNA: TGTGCCTGGATTAAAGCCCGATGGTCAGATTTCTCTGGAAACACCATATATTTT.

J is TRBJ1-2 and V is TRBV7-9, with D tentatively TRBD1 (5 bases). This CDR3 has 15 amino acids. Deletions cut 4 bases from V and 2 bases from J, with 14 bases between. Germline V gene sequence: CDR1 SEHNR, CDR2 FQNEAQ (reference sequence). CDR3 residues: CASSSPLGRNYGYTF. In nucleotides, the CDR3 is TGTGCCAGCAGCTCGCCCTTGGGACGGAACTATGGCTACACCTTC.

This clonotype was recorded at least ten times. V and J are TRBV24-1 and TRBJ2-6, with 8 bases identical to TRBD1. J gave up 2 bases and V 9 bases, and 2 bases lay outside the gene matches. Per germline, CDR1 KGHDR and CDR2 SFDVKD. The CDR3 runs 14 residues. The CDR3 reads CATQGAAGANVLTF. The DNA of the CDR3 is TGTGCCACCCAGGGGGCTGCTGGGGCCAACGTCCTGACTTTC.

This clonotype was seen at least ten times. The chain combines TRBV7-9 with TRBJ2-1; TRBD2 is a possible D gene (6 bases). CDR3 size: 12 residues. Trimming left V 2 bases short and J 9 bases short, with 8 bases between. The V gene's germline CDR1 is SEHNR and CDR2 FQNEAQ (reference sequence). The CDR3 sequence: CASSLWGGEQFF. CDR3 DNA: TGTGCCAGCAGCTTATGGGGAGGTGAGCAGTTCTTC.

This clonotype was counted between two and nine times. V gene TRBV27 combines with J gene TRBJ2-7, with 8 bases aligning to TRBD1. CDR3 length equals 15 residues. V gave up 4 bases and J gave up 6 bases; unmatched junction bases: 11. Germline values: CDR1 MNHEY, CDR2 SMNVEV (reference sequence). The chain's CDR3 is CASSYSWTGHREQYF. The CDR3 DNA is TGTGCCAGCAGTTACTCTTGGACAGGGCATCGCGAGCAGTACTTC.

The V call is TRBV6-2 or TRBV6-3, the J call TRBJ2-7; the match to TRBD2 covers 9 bases. The germline V gene encodes CDR1 MNHEY and CDR2 SVGEGT. V dropped 5 bases and J dropped 7; count of bases not matched to a gene: 15. The CDR3 loop spans 16 amino acids. The CDR3, as DNA: TGTGCCAGCAGTACACCACCGGGACTAGCTGTCGTGGAGCAGTACTTC. Protein product: CASSTPPGLAVVEQYF.

The sample holds many counts of this clonotype. CDR3 in DNA: TGTGCCTGGAGTAAGGCCAGGGGGACTGAAGCTTTCTTT. It is translated as CAWSKARGTEAFF. This sequence joins TRBV30 and TRBJ1-1; 7 bases fit TRBD1. CDR3 size: 13 residues. CDR1 and CDR2 (germline): GTSNPN, SVGIG (reference sequence). Trimming at V came to 2 bases and at J to 5 bases, leaving 5 bases not matched to a gene.

This clonotype was seen a handful of times. The V and J genes are TRBV4-2 and TRBJ2-3; 10 bases line up with TRBD2. The length of the CDR3 is 17 residues. CDR1 and CDR2 from the germline V gene are LGHNA and YNFKEQ. Germline trimming cut 1 base from V and 2 bases from J; bases unmatched to any gene: 6. CDR3 sequence: CASSQVPAGGVTDTQYF. Written as DNA, the CDR3 is TGTGCCAGCAGCCAAGTGCCAGCGGGGGGGGTCACAGATACGCAGTATTTT.

The V gene is TRBV7-8, the J gene TRBJ2-2; D is possibly TRBD1 or TRBD2 (5 bases each). This CDR3 spans 15 amino acids. Trimming pared 3 bases from V and 4 bases from J, leaving 12 bases between. Germline-derived CDR1 and CDR2 are SGHVS and FQNEAQ. The CDR3 is CASSFPPGATGELFF. For the CDR3, the DNA is TGTGCCAGCAGCTTCCCCCCCGGGGCCACCGGGGAGCTGTTTTTT.

In its sample, this clonotype was seen a few times. This chain joins TRBV9 and TRBJ1-6; tentative D call: TRBD1 (6 bases). Trimming cost V 3 bases and J 10 bases, with 20 bases left between them. The germline V gene encodes CDR1 SGDLS and CDR2 YYNGEE. CDR3 length: 16 amino acids. CDR3 DNA: TGTGCCAGCAGCGAAGGGGGGACGGCCTCTGGGTCACCCCTCCACTTT. It translates to CASSEGGTASGSPLHF.

This clonotype was detected only a few times. The V and J genes are TRBV7-9 and TRBJ2-7; D is uncertain. The CDR3 consists of 11 residues. Trimming left V 4 bases short and J 3 bases short, with 4 bases between. Germline CDR1 is SEHNR and CDR2 is FQNEAQ (reference sequence). CDR3 in DNA: TGTGCCAGCAGCTCCCACTACGAGCAGTACTTC. It encodes CASSSHYEQYF.

The chain carries TRBV4-1 and TRBJ1-2, with 8 nucleotides matching TRBD1. Losses at the gene ends were 7 bases for V and 3 bases for J; bases not matched to a gene: 7. Germline CDR1 is MGHRA and CDR2 is YSYEKL. This CDR3 has 14 amino acids. CDR3 bases: TGCGCCAGCACACGGACAGGGTCGTACTATGGCTACACCTTC. This gives the protein CASTRTGSYYGYTF.

J is TRBJ2-5 and V is TRBV29-1; D unclear. Trimming took off 0 bases at V and 4 bases at J, with 6 bases between the two ends. The CDR3 extends over 12 amino acids. The germline V gene has CDR1 SQVTM and CDR2 ANQGSEA. CDR3 loop: CSVEEKGETQYF. As DNA, the CDR3 is TGCAGCGTTGAAGAAAAGGGAGAGACCCAGTACTTC.

This clonotype was recorded a few times. J is TRBJ1-1 and V is TRBV9; D is unclear. Germline V gives CDR1 SGDLS, CDR2 YYNGEE. The V gene lost 4 bases and the J gene lost 1 base, with 14 bases spanning the gap. The CDR3 runs to 15 residues. The CDR3 bases are TGTGCCAGCAGCCCCCACCCGGTAGAGAACACTGAAGCTTTCTTT. Protein: CASSPHPVENTEAFF.

This clonotype was observed a handful of times. The V and J genes are TRBV7-9 and TRBJ2-7; the D gene is possibly TRBD2 (5 bases). The germline CDR1 and CDR2 sequences are SEHNR and FQNEAQ (reference sequence). The CDR3 is 16 amino acids. The V end was cut by 4 bases, the J end by 0 bases, with 16 bases between. This chain's CDR3 is CASSSARTSSSYEQYV. The CDR3 nucleotides are TGTGCCAGCAGCTCAGCCCGGACTTCAAGCTCCTACGAGCAGTACGTC.

The chain carries TRBV7-9 and TRBJ1-2; TRBD1 agrees at 8 bases. J lost 8 bases, V lost 4 bases, and 12 bases had no gene match. Germline values: CDR1 SEHNR, CDR2 FQNEAQ (reference sequence). There are 15 residues in the CDR3. In DNA, the CDR3 is TGTGCCAGCAGCTACCCGACAGGGGTGATGGGAGGCTACACCTTC. Translated, it gives CASSYPTGVMGGYTF.

The CDR3, as DNA: TGTGCCAGCAGCCCCCGCCCTGGGGGGACCGGGGAGCTGTTTTTT. Translation gives CASSPRPGGTGELFF. The chain employs TRBV7-9 and TRBJ2-2; weak D call: TRBD2 (6 bases). The CDR3 covers 15 residues. The V end was cut by 5 bases, the J end by 5 bases, with 15 bases between. Germline CDR1 and CDR2: SEHNR and FQNEAQ (reference sequence). Looking up the rest from reference TRBV7-9 and TRBJ2-2 gives the full variable domain: DTGVSQNPRHKITKRGQNVTFRCDPISEHNRLYWYRQTLGQGPEFLTYFQNEAQLEKSRLLSDRFSAERPKGSFSTLEIQRTEQGDSAMYLCASSPRPGGTGELFFGEGSRLTVL.